One sample yielded the 25 T cell receptor beta chains listed below, sequenced in a study of T-cell reconstitution after alpha-beta-depleted transplantation in children. The TCRbeta library incorporated unique molecular identifiers. MiXCR, run by TCRdb on the PCR reads, gives a single entry per CDR3 protein. This sample has around 960,000 distinct CDR3 sequences, with 25% to 30% found just once. This sample comprised PBMCs, mostly from graft donor cells, obtained 360 days after TCRalphabeta/CD19-depleted stem cell transplant. Receptors were obtained from a boy less than two years old who had a stem cell transplant for SCID, so the T cells may come from the graft donor.

This clonotype has more than one count but fewer than ten. The chain links TRBV12-3 or TRBV12-4 to TRBJ2-5; weak D call: TRBD2 (6 bases). The CDR3 length is 15 residues. V was pared by 6 bases and J by 0 bases, with 14 bases between. The CDR3 DNA reads as TGTGCCAGCAGCAAAGATGGGGGGTACCAAGAGACCCAGTACTTC. Encoded protein: CASSKDGGYQETQYF.

The V call is TRBV28, the J call TRBJ2-3; tentative D call: TRBD1 (7 bases). The germline gives CDR1 MDHEN, CDR2 SYDVKM. This CDR3 comprises 18 residues. V gave up 4 bases and J gave up 8 bases, with 28 bases separating them. CDR3 residues: CASSCIRGRQGGCVTQYF. In DNA form, the CDR3 reads TGTGCCAGCAGTTGCATCAGGGGAAGACAGGGAGGTTGCGTTACGCAGTATTTT.

In this sample, this clonotype turned up a few times. The J gene is TRBJ1-6, the V gene TRBV4-1; 9 bases are shared with TRBD1. The CDR3 loop spans 15 amino acids. Germline V gene sequence: CDR1 MGHRA, CDR2 YSYEKL. V was clipped by 2 bases and J by 8 bases; unmatched bases: 4. This CDR3 reads CASSQPGTGYSPLHF. The CDR3 nucleotides read TGCGCCAGCAGCCAACCCGGGACAGGGTATTCACCCCTCCACTTT.

A few counts support this clonotype. CDR3 coding DNA: TGCAGCGTACAGCCGGACCCCATACTAGGGACTGAAGCTTTCTTT. Amino acids: CSVQPDPILGTEAFF. This chain links TRBV29-1 with TRBJ1-1; D is uncertain. V was pared by 6 bases and J by 5 bases, with 22 bases between. The CDR3 sequence is 15 residues long. Germline V gene data show CDR1 as SQVTM and CDR2 as ANQGSEA.

J is TRBJ1-4 and V is TRBV12-3 or TRBV12-4, with TRBD1 identical over 7 bases. The junction had 7 bases not matched to a gene; V was cut back by 7 bases and J by 5 bases. The CDR3 is 14 residues long. CDR3: CASTPGQPNEKLFF. CDR3 coding DNA: TGTGCCAGCACCCCGGGACAGCCAAATGAAAAACTGTTTTTT.

V and J are TRBV5-5 and TRBJ2-7, with no clear D. CDR1 is SGHKS and CDR2 is YYEKEE in the germline V gene (reference sequence). The CDR3 spans 12 residues. Trimming pared 1 base from V and 3 bases from J, leaving 5 bases between. Here the CDR3 DNA reads TGTGCCAGCAGCTTGACTTACTACGAGCAGTACTTC. Protein: CASSLTYYEQYF.

The genes are TRBV20-1 and TRBJ2-2; TRBD1 matches 7 bases. CDR1 and CDR2 (germline): DFQATT, SNEGSKA (reference sequence). V shed 2 bases and J 5 bases; nucleotides not matched to a gene: 5. The CDR3 contains 14 residues. CDR3 region: CSARNRGATGELFF. DNA of the CDR3: TGCAGTGCTAGAAACAGGGGCGCGACCGGGGAGCTGTTTTTT.

V and J are TRBV12-3 or TRBV12-4 and TRBJ2-3, with D possibly being TRBD2 (5 bases). V gave up 6 bases and J gave up 1 base, with 14 bases separating them. The CDR3 runs 15 residues. CDR3 bases: TGTGCCAGCAGGTTACTACTGCGGGGCACAGATACGCAGTATTTT. This encodes CASRLLLRGTDTQYF.

J is TRBJ2-3 and V is TRBV28, with D perhaps matching TRBD2 (7 bases). V gave up 4 bases and J gave up 3 bases, with 14 bases separating them. This CDR3 contains 15 residues. The germline V gene encodes CDR1 MDHEN and CDR2 SYDVKM. The chain's CDR3 is CASSWGGASTDTQYF. Written as DNA, the CDR3 is TGTGCCAGCAGTTGGGGGGGCGCGTCAACAGATACGCAGTATTTT.

This clonotype has a handful of counts. The genes are TRBV7-8 and TRBJ2-7, with 9 positions matching TRBD1. V trimming: 5 bases; J trimming: 4 bases; junction bases outside the gene matches: 9. This CDR3 is 15 amino acids long. Germline CDR1 reads SGHVS; CDR2 reads FQNEAQ. DNA for the CDR3: TGTGCCAGCAGCGGATGGACAGGGGAAGGGTACGAGCAGTACTTC. Protein product: CASSGWTGEGYEQYF.

This clonotype was detected only a few times. V and J are TRBV5-1 and TRBJ2-3; 15 nucleotides align to TRBD2. Germline-derived CDR1 and CDR2 are SGHRS and YFSETQ. This CDR3 contains 17 residues. The V and J ends lost 4 bases and 4 bases, in that order; junction bases with no gene match: 7. The CDR3 sequence is CASSNQGLAGGPDTQYF. The CDR3 DNA reads as TGCGCCAGCAGCAACCAGGGACTAGCGGGGGGCCCAGATACGCAGTATTTT.

This clonotype showed up just a few times. The chain carries TRBV5-1 and TRBJ1-6; TRBD1 might be the D (5 bases). The germline CDR1 and CDR2 sequences are SGHRS and YFSETQ. V gave up 2 bases and J gave up 2 bases, with 11 bases separating them. CDR3 length equals 16 residues. CDR3 region: CASSFGRQTYNSPLHF. The CDR3 DNA follows: TGCGCCAGCAGCTTTGGGCGACAGACCTATAATTCACCCCTCCACTTT.

The chain uses TRBV20-1 and TRBJ2-1; D is perhaps TRBD1 (5 bases). The CDR3 loop spans 13 amino acids. Germline CDR1 DFQATT, CDR2 SNEGSKA (reference sequence). V was pared by 2 bases and J by 7 bases, with 12 bases between. The CDR3 loop is CSARSGHFNEQFF. CDR3 coding DNA: TGCAGTGCTAGATCCGGACACTTTAATGAGCAGTTCTTC.

This clonotype was counted a few times. V is TRBV5-6 and J is TRBJ1-1; TRBD1 is a possible D gene (5 bases). The germline gives CDR1 SGHDT, CDR2 YYEEEE. V was clipped by 4 bases and J by 6 bases, with 19 bases between them. CDR3 length equals 15 residues. CDR3 in amino acids: CASSLDTRSAAEAFF. The CDR3 region has the DNA TGTGCCAGCAGCCTGGACACTCGGTCCGCGGCTGAAGCTTTCTTT.

This chain uses TRBV12-3 or TRBV12-4 with TRBJ1-4; no firm D call. The CDR3 consists of 12 residues. The V end lost 2 bases, the J end lost 11 bases, and 9 bases lay between the germline ends. The CDR3 DNA reads as TGTGCCAGCAGTTTAACGACCCGGAAACTGTTTTTT. Its protein product is CASSLTTRKLFF.

The chain couples TRBV7-2 to TRBJ2-2, with 9 bases matching TRBD2. With 8 bases clipped from V and 1 base from J, the junction kept 5 bases outside the gene matches. The CDR3 runs 15 residues. Germline V gene sequence: CDR1 SGHTA, CDR2 FQGNSA. CDR3 coding DNA: TGTGCCAGCCAACTTAGCGGGGGGAACACCGGGGAGCTGTTTTTT. It yields the protein CASQLSGGNTGELFF.

The rearrangement joins TRBV7-7 to TRBJ2-5, with D perhaps assigned TRBD1 or TRBD2 (5 bases each). Germline loops: CDR1 SSHAT, CDR2 FNYEAQ (reference sequence). The V end lost 1 base, the J end lost 5 bases, and 11 bases lay between the germline ends. The CDR3 sequence is 14 residues long. CDR3: CASSLGGRRETQYF. For the CDR3, the DNA is TGTGCCAGCAGCTTAGGGGGCCGGAGGGAGACCCAGTACTTC.

This clonotype showed up just a few times. CDR3 sequence: CAISSTSVGSGKAFF. CDR3 coding DNA: TGTGCCATCAGTTCCACCTCGGTCGGCTCCGGGAAAGCTTTCTTT. V gene TRBV10-3 combines with J gene TRBJ1-1; D remains ambiguous. This CDR3 has 15 residues. The germline gives CDR1 ENHRY, CDR2 SYGVKD. V was cut by 5 bases and J by 9 bases, with 22 bases left in between.

V and J are TRBV4-3 and TRBJ2-1; D might be TRBD1 or TRBD2, each matching 6 bases. Trimming stripped 4 bases from V and 2 bases from J, with 12 bases between. Germline V CDR1 and CDR2: LGHNA, YSLEER. This CDR3 has 15 amino acids. The DNA of the CDR3 is TGCGCCAGCAGCCCCGTGGGGGGCACCTACAATGAGCAGTTCTTC. Encoded protein: CASSPVGGTYNEQFF.

This clonotype was seen a few times. The rearrangement uses TRBV28 and TRBJ2-5; 9 nucleotides agree with TRBD1. This CDR3 is built from 17 residues. Germline lookup yields CDR1 MDHEN and CDR2 SYDVKM. J was trimmed by 5 bases and V by 2 bases; bases with no gene match: 12. The CDR3 sequence is CASSLGRRDREDETQYF. CDR3 sequence (DNA): TGTGCCAGCAGTTTAGGACGGCGGGACAGGGAGGATGAGACCCAGTACTTC.

Here the CDR3 DNA reads TGTGCCAGCAGCACCGTTCAGGGATCTGGAAACACCATATATTTT. Its protein product is CASSTVQGSGNTIYF. V usage is TRBV5-5 and J usage is TRBJ1-3, with a tentative D call TRBD1 (5 bases). The V and J ends lost 4 bases and 1 base respectively, with 12 bases between them. Per germline, CDR1 SGHKS and CDR2 YYEKEE (reference sequence). This CDR3 has 15 amino acids.

V usage is TRBV14 and J usage is TRBJ2-5, with D possibly TRBD1 on 6 matching bases. The germline gives CDR1 SGHDN, CDR2 FVKESK. V lost 2 bases and J lost 5, with 15 bases in between. CDR3 size: 15 residues. The CDR3 DNA reads as TGTGCCAGCAGCCAATTAAATCAGGGGCGGGAGACCCAGTACTTC. It specifies CASSQLNQGRETQYF.

The J gene is TRBJ1-4, the V gene TRBV20-1; perhaps TRBD1 as D (5 bases). There are 12 residues in the CDR3. CDR1 is DFQATT and CDR2 is SNEGSKA in the germline V gene (reference sequence). V gave up 5 bases and J gave up 8 bases, with 12 bases separating them. Written as DNA, the CDR3 is TGCAGTGCTCGGGGGACGGGCGAAAAACTGTTTTTT. Its protein product is CSARGTGEKLFF.

This chain connects TRBV4-1 to TRBJ2-1, with TRBD1 matching over 7 bases. Germline V gene lookup returns CDR1 MGHRA and CDR2 YSYEKL. V lost 4 bases to trimming and J lost 6 bases; unmatched junction nucleotides: 15. The CDR3 covers 17 residues. The CDR3 region is CASSPRGGTEFSNEQFF. The DNA for the CDR3 is TGCGCCAGCAGCCCAAGAGGTGGGACAGAGTTTAGCAATGAGCAGTTCTTC.

This clonotype was seen only a few times. The chain couples TRBV3-1 to TRBJ2-5, with 10 bases aligning to TRBD2. J was trimmed by 0 bases and V by 6 bases; bases with no gene match: 4. Germline CDR1 reads LGHDT; CDR2 reads YNNKEL (reference sequence). The CDR3 is 15 amino acids. CDR3 loop: CASSTTSGDQETQYF. The CDR3 DNA follows: TGTGCCAGCAGTACCACTAGCGGGGACCAAGAGACCCAGTACTTC.